The clone carrying this TCR beta chain was found a few times. Only in-frame clones appear in the TCRdb table, and some are missing; sequencing was by immunoSEQ multiplex PCR. The table has about 110,000 clones, 68% seen once. From germline, CDR1 is SGHRS and CDR2 YFSETQ. V dropped 4 bases and J dropped 8 bases, with 21 bases sitting between them. The CDR3 covers 15 residues. This sample is drawn from a study of shared clonotypes between healthy human individuals. Sequenced material: memory CD8+ T cells sorted from blood. Noted subset: CD45RO+ cells pooled with CCR7-negative TemRA cells. The TCR originated in a young woman in good health. The chain employs TRBV5-1 and TRBJ1-1, with TRBD1 as a possible D gene (5 bases). For the CDR3, the DNA is TGCGCCAGCAGCGACTGGACATCCGGGGGTCCAGAAGCTTTCTTT. Translating it yields CASSDWTSGGPEAFF.